These 2 T cell receptor beta chains originate from one sample sequenced in a study of monozygotic twins with inflammatory bowel disease. TCRdb reprocessed the 5' RACE reads; each CDR3 protein has one entry and no DNA is given. The repertoire table contains approximately 340,000 distinct CDR3 sequences. The specimen sequenced was blood. The receptors derive from a human donor with ulcerative colitis or Crohn's disease, or a healthy co-twin of an affected twin (not recorded which).

The chain recombines TRBV3-1 with TRBJ2-1. The CDR3 consists of 12 residues. CDR1 is LGHDT, CDR2 YNNKEL, per germline (reference sequence). CDR3 amino acids: CASSPSDTEQFF.

The genes are TRBV27 and TRBJ2-7; TCRdb reports TRBD1, a call that lacks DNA to check it against. Germline V CDR1 and CDR2: MNHEY, SMNVEV (reference sequence). The CDR3 runs to 13 residues. The CDR3 region is CASSLVGTGGQYF.